This T cell receptor (beta chain) was documented in a study of blood T cell repertoires in COVID-19. Whole-study context: Sites across the United States, Italy and Spain contributed samples from acute and convalescent COVID-19. The cDNA or gDNA used as material had been derived from T cells, B-cell-depleted T cells, or PBMCs.

Between the trimmed V and J ends, which lost 4 bases and 4 bases, there was a span of 7 bases. The germline V gene has CDR1 SEHNR and CDR2 FQNEAQ (reference sequence). The CDR3 length is 13 residues. Original data processing: Reference gene primer amplification gave estimated nucleated cell counts. Method: immunoSEQ multiplex PCR; TCRdb's copy keeps in-frame clones and lacks some. V, J and clone size were drawn from that table, and D and trimming were deduced from the DNA. The table includes approximately 110,000 clones, more than 75% detected once. V usage is TRBV7-9 and J usage is TRBJ2-2, with D possibly being TRBD1 (5 bases). The sample was peripheral blood. The TCR originated in a human donor in a cohort sampled during active COVID-19. The CDR3 is CASSSQGTGELFF. In DNA, the CDR3 is TGTGCCAGCAGCTCTCAGGGCACCGGGGAGCTGTTTTTT. The variable domain in full, with the rest retrieved from reference TRBV7-9 and TRBJ2-2, is DTGVSQNPRHKITKRGQNVTFRCDPISEHNRLYWYRQTLGQGPEFLTYFQNEAQLEKSRLLSDRFSAERPKGSFSTLEIQRTEQGDSAMYLCASSSQGTGELFFGEGSRLTVL.